These T cell receptor beta chains were read from a single sample in a study of CD8+CD57+ T cells in acquired aplastic anemia. TCRdb called the reads again in MiXCR, with one record for every CDR3 protein. The sample contains 150,000 or so distinct CDR3 sequences, approximately 60% of which appear only once. Sample: sorted CD4+, CD8+, or CD8+CD57+ T cells (not recorded which) from PBMCs. The receptors derive from a human donor in good health. The CDR3 runs from the conserved cysteine through the conserved F or W. The order of the fields is J gene, V gene, clone size, D gene, CDR3 protein, CDR3 DNA. D genes are given only for firm matches. Clone size is stated in some rows and not others, as once, few, many or a class when expanded.

TRBJ2-7	TRBV12-5	.	TRBD1	CASSVRRQGSYEQYF	TGTGCCAGTAGTGTACGCCGACAGGGGTCCTACGAGCAGTACTTC
TRBJ2-1	TRBV4-3	.	TRBD1	CASSQATGGEQFF	TGCGCCAGCAGCCAAGCGACAGGGGGTGAGCAGTTCTTC
TRBJ2-7	TRBV12-3/TRBV12-4	.	.	CASSPLNEQYF	TGTGCCAGCAGTCCCCTTAACGAGCAGTACTTC
TRBJ1-2	TRBV15	.	TRBD1	CATSEGTGVGYTF	TGTGCCACCAGCGAGGGGACAGGGGTAGGCTACACCTTC
TRBJ2-5	TRBV15	few	.	CATSRVQGGRETQYF	TGTGCCACCAGCAGAGTCCAAGGAGGGCGGGAGACCCAGTACTTC
TRBJ2-3	TRBV15	.	TRBD2	CATSRGGGGGSDTQYF	TGTGCCACCAGCAGAGGGGGAGGCGGGGGGTCAGATACGCAGTATTTT
TRBJ1-1	TRBV25-1	.	TRBD1	CASRNQGAGTEAFF	TGTGCCAGCAGGAATCAGGGGGCCGGGACTGAAGCTTTCTTT
TRBJ2-5	TRBV7-2	.	.	CASSLGSAGSQETQYF	TGTGCCAGCAGCTTAGGTTCGGCAGGTTCTCAAGAGACCCAGTACTTC
TRBJ1-6	TRBV19	.	.	CASSRRGQRNSPLHF	TGTGCCAGTAGCCGTCGGGGCCAACGAAATTCACCCCTCCACTTT
TRBJ2-3	TRBV5-6	.	.	CASSSGLPATDTQYF	TGTGCCAGCAGCTCGGGACTGCCTGCCACAGATACGCAGTATTTT
TRBJ2-5	TRBV7-3	.	TRBD2	CASEAGTWTSGAKETQYF	TGTGCCAGCGAGGCGGGCACCTGGACTAGCGGGGCTAAAGAGACCCAGTACTTC
TRBJ2-1	TRBV29-1	many	.	CSVETNEQFF	TGCAGCGTTGAAACCAATGAGCAGTTCTTC
TRBJ2-5	TRBV20-1	.	TRBD2	CSARVPAGVAETQYF	TGCAGTGCTAGAGTACCGGCGGGGGTTGCGGAGACCCAGTACTTC
TRBJ2-7	TRBV9	many	TRBD2	CASSASGRNNEQYF	TGTGCCAGCAGCGCAAGCGGGAGGAACAACGAGCAGTACTTC
TRBJ2-1	TRBV6-5	.	TRBD2	CASSSQTSGRDNEQFF	TGTGCCAGCAGTTCCCAGACTAGCGGGAGGGACAATGAGCAGTTCTTC
TRBJ2-7	TRBV24-1	.	.	CATSDFPGQNSYEQYF	TGTGCCACCAGTGATTTTCCCGGTCAGAACTCCTACGAGCAGTACTTC